This paragraph reports one T cell receptor (beta chain). The sample belongs to a study of blood T cell repertoires in COVID-19. Looking at the study overall: COVID-19 samples collected from the United States, Italy and Spain covered acute and convalescent phases. T cells, B-cell-depleted T cells, or PBMCs provided the cDNA or gDNA that served as material.

CDR1 is MGHDK, CDR2 SYGVNS, per germline. This CDR3 region has 16 residues. Trimming took off 4 bases at V and 2 bases at J, with 14 bases between the two ends. Methods used by the authors: Estimation of nucleated cell counts was performed using reference gene primer amplification. Sequencing was performed with immunoSEQ multiplex PCR; in TCRdb, only in-frame clones are kept and a portion is missing. The D gene and trimming were derived from the DNA, and the V and J assignments and clone size from that table. The sample consists of about 160,000 clones, about 80% of them appearing once. This receptor was identified in an elderly woman with acute or convalescent COVID-19. The source material was peripheral blood. This chain uses TRBV25-1 with TRBJ2-2; TRBD1 might be the D (5 bases). The CDR3 nucleotides read TGTGCCAGCAGTGGCGGTAGGGGCACAAACACCGGGGAGCTGTTTTTT. Its protein is CASSGGRGTNTGELFF.